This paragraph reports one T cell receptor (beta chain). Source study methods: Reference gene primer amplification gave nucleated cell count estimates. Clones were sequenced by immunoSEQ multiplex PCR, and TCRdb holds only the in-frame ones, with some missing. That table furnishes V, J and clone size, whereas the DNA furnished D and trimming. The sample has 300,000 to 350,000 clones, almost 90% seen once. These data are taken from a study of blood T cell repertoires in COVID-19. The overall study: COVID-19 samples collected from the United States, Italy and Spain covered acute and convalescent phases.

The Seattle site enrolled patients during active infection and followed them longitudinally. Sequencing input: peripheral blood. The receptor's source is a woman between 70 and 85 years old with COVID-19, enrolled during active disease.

DNA for the CDR3: TGTGCCAGCAGCTTAGAGGGGGATTCACCCCTCCACTTT. Translated, it gives CASSLEGDSPLHF. The chain uses TRBV7-2 and TRBJ1-6, with D perhaps matching TRBD1 (6 bases). V was cut by 1 base and J by 8 bases, with 6 bases left in between. Germline V gives CDR1 SGHTA, CDR2 FQGNSA. This CDR3 region has 13 residues. The entire variable domain, with the rest obtained from reference TRBV7-2 and TRBJ1-6, is as follows: GAGVSQSPSNKVTEKGKDVELRCDPISGHTALYWYRQSLGQGLEFLIYFQGNSAPDKSGLPSDRFSAERTGGSVSTLTIQRTQQEDSAVYLCASSLEGDSPLHFGNGTRLTVT.